A selection of T cell receptor beta chains follows, all from one sample in a study of blood T cell repertoires in COVID-19. Assay: immunoSEQ multiplex PCR; the TCRdb copy retains only in-frame clones and omits some. This table holds tens of thousands of clones, around 89% found once. The specimen sequenced was peripheral blood. These receptors all come from a man aged 65 to 85 with active or convalescent COVID-19. The CDR3 runs from the conserved cysteine through the conserved F or W. A D gene is named only where the DNA matches it firmly. The size of a clone is reported for some rows only, either as once, few or many, or as a class for expanded clones.

j_call,v_call,clone_size,d_call,cdr3_aa,cdr3_nt
TRBJ2-7,TRBV10-3,-,TRBD1,CAIGQGFYEQYF,TGTGCCATCGGACAGGGATTCTACGAGCAGTACTTC
TRBJ2-3,TRBV5-1,once,-,CASSREDTQYF,TGCGCCAGCAGCCGTGAGGATACGCAGTATTTT
TRBJ1-5,TRBV18,-,TRBD1,CASSRDREGQPQHF,TGTGCCAGCTCACGGGACAGGGAGGGTCAGCCCCAGCATTTT
TRBJ1-3,TRBV18,-,-,CASSRRQVSGNTIYF,TGTGCCAGCTCAAGGAGGCAGGTCTCTGGAAACACCATATATTTT
TRBJ1-5,TRBV4-3,-,-,CASSQDRGHSPHF,TGCGCCAGCAGCCAAGATAGGGGACACTCTCCGCATTTT
TRBJ2-1,TRBV11-3,-,TRBD2,CASSLWGGDNEQFF,TGTGCCAGCAGCTTATGGGGGGGTGACAATGAGCAGTTCTTC
TRBJ2-1,TRBV19,-,-,CASSIQRSYNEQFF,TGTGCCAGTAGTATACAGCGCTCCTACAATGAGCAGTTCTTC
TRBJ1-1,TRBV3-1/TRBV3-2,-,TRBD1,CASSQANTLGQENTEAFF,TGTGCCAGCAGCCAAGCGAATACTTTGGGACAGGAGAACACTGAAGCTTTCTTT
TRBJ2-1,TRBV30,once,-,CAWSVKGGGPTVNEQFF,TGTGCCTGGAGTGTAAAGGGCGGAGGGCCGACGGTTAATGAGCAGTTCTTC
TRBJ1-1,TRBV29-1,once,-,CSVGSGQGTEAFF,TGCAGCGTTGGGTCCGGGCAGGGCACTGAAGCTTTCTTT
TRBJ1-1,TRBV7-9,-,-,CASSSGGASGAYTEAFF,TGTGCCAGCAGCTCTGGGGGGGCGTCAGGGGCTTACACTGAAGCTTTCTTT
TRBJ1-2,TRBV30,-,TRBD1,CAWSTTGVEYTF,TGTGCCTGGAGTACGACAGGGGTTGAATACACCTTC
TRBJ2-3,TRBV30,once,TRBD2,CAWSAGLASADTQYF,TGTGCCTGGAGTGCCGGACTAGCAAGTGCGGATACGCAGTATTTT
TRBJ2-7,TRBV29-1,-,-,CSVGWDTYEQYF,TGCAGCGTTGGGTGGGACACCTACGAGCAGTACTTC
TRBJ2-7,TRBV19,once,-,CASSIRLGGYEQYF,TGTGCCAGTAGTATACGGTTGGGGGGCTACGAGCAGTACTTC
TRBJ1-1,TRBV28,-,-,CASSWSGRGNTEAFF,TGTGCCAGCAGTTGGAGTGGTCGGGGGAACACTGAAGCTTTCTTT
TRBJ1-1,TRBV5-1,-,-,CASSNNGGTEAFF,TGCGCCAGCAGTAACAACGGGGGCACTGAAGCTTTCTTT
TRBJ2-7,TRBV5-1,-,TRBD1,CASSGDSQSYEQYF,TGCGCCAGCAGTGGGGACAGTCAATCCTACGAGCAGTACTTC
TRBJ1-5,TRBV27,once,-,CASSGGTYNQPQHF,TGTGCCAGCAGCGGGGGAACATACAATCAGCCCCAGCATTTT
TRBJ1-1,TRBV28,-,-,CASNQGYTEAFF,TGTGCCAGCAATCAGGGGTACACTGAAGCTTTCTTT
TRBJ2-7,TRBV27,-,-,CASSSIVKSSYEQYF,TGTGCCAGCAGTTCCATAGTAAAAAGCTCCTACGAGCAGTACTTC
TRBJ1-2,TRBV19,-,-,CASIMVAGQNYGYTF,TGTGCCAGTATCATGGTGGCAGGTCAAAACTATGGCTACACCTTC
TRBJ1-2,TRBV5-6,-,-,CASSYQGSYGYTF,TGTGCCAGCAGCTACCAGGGGTCCTATGGCTACACCTTC
TRBJ2-7,TRBV3-1/TRBV3-2,-,-,CASSLRYEQYF,TGTGCCAGCAGCCTTCGGTACGAGCAGTACTTC
TRBJ2-1,TRBV19,-,-,CASSIVDSSYNEQFF,TGTGCCAGTAGTATAGTGGACAGCTCCTACAATGAGCAGTTCTTC
TRBJ2-7,TRBV27,once,TRBD1,CASSPRGTPYEQYF,TGTGCCAGCAGTCCCAGGGGGACACCCTACGAGCAGTACTTC
TRBJ1-1,TRBV7-2,once,TRBD1,CASSSTGAPNTEAFF,TGTGCCAGCAGCTCTACAGGGGCCCCGAACACTGAAGCTTTCTTT
TRBJ2-1,TRBV28,-,TRBD2,CASSSRGSSYNEQFF,TGTGCCAGCAGTTCGCGCGGGAGCTCCTACAATGAGCAGTTCTTC
TRBJ1-5,TRBV28,once,-,CASSRSRGLTNQPQHF,TGTGCCAGCAGCCGTTCTAGGGGACTGACAAATCAGCCCCAGCATTTT
TRBJ1-5,TRBV28,-,TRBD1,CASRGPGTGVQPQHF,TGTGCCAGCAGAGGCCCGGGGACAGGGGTTCAGCCCCAGCATTTT
TRBJ1-1,TRBV10-3,-,TRBD1,CAISEGQGMNTEAFF,TGTGCCATCAGTGAGGGACAGGGGATGAACACTGAAGCTTTCTTT
TRBJ1-5,TRBV7-9,-,-,CASSGTGGSNQPQHF,TGTGCCAGCAGCGGTACCGGAGGGAGCAATCAGCCCCAGCATTTT
TRBJ2-2,TRBV9,-,-,CASSVFAGELFF,TGTGCCAGCAGCGTTTTTGCGGGGGAGCTGTTTTTT
TRBJ1-4,TRBV15,-,-,CATSRWGGGEKLFF,TGTGCCACCAGCAGGTGGGGGGGAGGGGAAAAACTGTTTTTT
TRBJ2-5,TRBV27,-,TRBD1,CASRGQEETQYF,TGTGCCAGCAGGGGACAGGAAGAGACCCAGTACTTC
TRBJ2-5,TRBV5-4,-,-,CASSRTDQETQYF,TGTGCCAGCAGTCGGACAGATCAAGAGACCCAGTACTTC
TRBJ2-1,TRBV3-1/TRBV3-2,-,-,CASSQNAGPYNEQFF,TGTGCCAGCAGCCAAAATGCGGGGCCCTACAATGAGCAGTTCTTC
TRBJ2-1,TRBV6-5,-,-,CASSYRGSNEQFF,TGTGCCAGCAGTTACAGGGGCAGCAATGAGCAGTTCTTC
TRBJ2-5,TRBV3-1/TRBV3-2,once,TRBD1,CASSQRTGGETQYF,TGTGCCAGCAGCCAACGGACAGGGGGAGAGACCCAGTACTTC
TRBJ2-2,TRBV7-6,-,TRBD2,CASSPTGLAGGPRSNTGELFF,TGTGCCAGCAGCCCAACCGGACTAGCGGGAGGGCCTAGGTCTAACACCGGGGAGCTGTTTTTT
TRBJ1-1,TRBV29-1,-,-,CSVGEGVLAFF,TGCAGCGTTGGTGAGGGGGTTTTGGCTTTCTTT
TRBJ2-5,TRBV14,-,TRBD1,CASSQAGTGGVETQYF,TGTGCCAGCAGCCAAGCCGGGACAGGGGGCGTAGAGACCCAGTACTTC
TRBJ1-1,TRBV28,-,-,CASRVETGTEAFF,TGTGCCAGCCGAGTGGAAACGGGGACTGAAGCTTTCTTT
TRBJ1-1,TRBV3-1/TRBV3-2,-,-,CASSRTENTEAFF,TGTGCCAGCAGCCGGACAGAGAACACTGAAGCTTTCTTT
TRBJ2-5,TRBV24-1,-,-,CATSDPTGPETQYF,TGTGCCACCAGTGACCCCACAGGGCCGGAGACCCAGTACTTC
TRBJ1-5,TRBV3-1/TRBV3-2,-,-,CASSRGDQPQHF,TGTGCCAGCAGCCGGGGGGATCAGCCCCAGCATTTT
TRBJ2-2,TRBV19,-,TRBD1,CASSIWTGGSGELFF,TGTGCCAGTAGTATTTGGACAGGCGGATCCGGGGAGCTGTTTTTT
TRBJ1-6,TRBV6-5,-,-,CASSWQQLNSPLHF,TGTGCCAGCAGTTGGCAACAGTTGAATTCACCCCTCCACTTT
TRBJ2-7,TRBV5-1,-,-,CASSRGTVNYEQYF,TGCGCCAGCAGCCGCGGGACAGTAAACTACGAGCAGTACTTC
TRBJ2-5,TRBV7-9,-,-,CASSLRAGRLETQYF,TGTGCCAGCAGCTTAAGAGCAGGCAGGCTCGAGACCCAGTACTTC
TRBJ2-4,TRBV19,-,-,CASSRQKNIQYF,TGTGCCAGTAGCCGACAGAAAAACATTCAGTACTTC
TRBJ2-1,TRBV24-1,-,TRBD2,CATSATTTSGNEQFF,TGTGCCACCAGTGCCACGACGACTAGCGGCAATGAGCAGTTCTTC
TRBJ1-2,TRBV19,-,-,CASTHTRGRDQIYGYTF,TGTGCCAGTACCCATACCCGAGGGAGGGACCAAATCTATGGCTACACCTTC